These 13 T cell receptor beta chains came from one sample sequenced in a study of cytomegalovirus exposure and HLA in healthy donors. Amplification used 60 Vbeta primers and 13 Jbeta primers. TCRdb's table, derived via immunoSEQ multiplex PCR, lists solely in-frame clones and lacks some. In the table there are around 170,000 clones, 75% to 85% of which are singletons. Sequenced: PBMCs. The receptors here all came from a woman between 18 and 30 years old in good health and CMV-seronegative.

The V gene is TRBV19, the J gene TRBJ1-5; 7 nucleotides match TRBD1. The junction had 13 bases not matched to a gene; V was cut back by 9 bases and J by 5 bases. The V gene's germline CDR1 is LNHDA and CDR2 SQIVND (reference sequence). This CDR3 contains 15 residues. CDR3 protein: CASTTGTGLDQPQHF. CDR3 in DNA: TGTGCCAGCACGACAGGGACGGGACTCGATCAGCCCCAGCATTTT.

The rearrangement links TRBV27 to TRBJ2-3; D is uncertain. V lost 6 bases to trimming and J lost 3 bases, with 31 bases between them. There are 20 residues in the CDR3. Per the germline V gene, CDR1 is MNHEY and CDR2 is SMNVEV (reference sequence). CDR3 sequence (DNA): TGTGCCAGCAGCCCCAAAGCTACCTCTTGGGTCGGGTTGAGAACAGATACGCAGTATTTT. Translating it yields CASSPKATSWVGLRTDTQYF.

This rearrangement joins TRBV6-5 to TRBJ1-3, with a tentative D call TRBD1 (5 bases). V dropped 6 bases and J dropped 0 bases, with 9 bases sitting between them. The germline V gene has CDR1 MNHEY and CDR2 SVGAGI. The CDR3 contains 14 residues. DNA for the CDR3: TGTGCCAGCAGAACGGACAACTCTGGAAACACCATATATTTT. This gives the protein CASRTDNSGNTIYF.

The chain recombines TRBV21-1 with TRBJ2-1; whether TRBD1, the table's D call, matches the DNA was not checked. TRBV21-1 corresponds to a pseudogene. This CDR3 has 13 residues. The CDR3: CASSRDSFSEQFF. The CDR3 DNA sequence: TGTGCCAGCAGCCGGGACAGTTTCAGTGAGCAGTTCTTC.

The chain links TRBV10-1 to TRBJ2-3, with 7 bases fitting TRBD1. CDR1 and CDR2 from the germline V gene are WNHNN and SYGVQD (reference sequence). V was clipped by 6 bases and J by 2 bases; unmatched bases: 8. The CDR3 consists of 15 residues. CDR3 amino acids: CASSRPDRSTDTQYF. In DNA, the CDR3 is TGCGCCAGCAGCCGCCCGGACAGGTCCACAGATACGCAGTATTTT.

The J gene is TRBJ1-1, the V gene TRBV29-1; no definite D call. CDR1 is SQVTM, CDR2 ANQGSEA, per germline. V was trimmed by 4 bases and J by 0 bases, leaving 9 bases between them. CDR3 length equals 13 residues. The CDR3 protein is CSVAGVLNTEAFF. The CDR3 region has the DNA TGCAGCGTTGCCGGGGTTCTGAACACTGAAGCTTTCTTT.

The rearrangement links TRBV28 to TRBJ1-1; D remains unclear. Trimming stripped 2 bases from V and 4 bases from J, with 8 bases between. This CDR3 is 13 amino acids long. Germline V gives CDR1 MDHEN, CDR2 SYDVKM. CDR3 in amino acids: CASSLGGPTEAFF. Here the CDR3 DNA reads TGTGCCAGCAGTTTAGGTGGGCCCACTGAAGCTTTCTTT.

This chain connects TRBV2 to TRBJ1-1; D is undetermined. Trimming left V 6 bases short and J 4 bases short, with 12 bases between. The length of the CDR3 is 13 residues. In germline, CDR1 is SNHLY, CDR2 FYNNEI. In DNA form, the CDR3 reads TGTGCCAGCAGGGCTGATATCGCCACTGAAGCTTTCTTT. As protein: CASRADIATEAFF.

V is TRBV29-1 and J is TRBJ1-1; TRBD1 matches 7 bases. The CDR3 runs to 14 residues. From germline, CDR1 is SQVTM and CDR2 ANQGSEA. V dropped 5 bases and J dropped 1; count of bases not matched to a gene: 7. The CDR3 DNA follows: TGCAGCGTTATGAGACAGGGAGCGAACACTGAAGCTTTCTTT. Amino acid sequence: CSVMRQGANTEAFF. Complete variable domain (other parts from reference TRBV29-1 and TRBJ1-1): SAVISQKPSRDICQRGTSLTIQCQVDSQVTMMFWYRQQPGQSLTLIATANQGSEATYESGFVIDKFPISRPNLTFSTLTVSNMSPEDSSIYLCSVMRQGANTEAFFGQGTRLTVV.

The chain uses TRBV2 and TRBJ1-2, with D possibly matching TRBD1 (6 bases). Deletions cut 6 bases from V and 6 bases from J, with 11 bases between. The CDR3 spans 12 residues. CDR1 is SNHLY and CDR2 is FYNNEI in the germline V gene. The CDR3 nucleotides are TGTGCCAGCAGAGGCAGGGGCCATGGCTACACCTTC. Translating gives CASRGRGHGYTF.

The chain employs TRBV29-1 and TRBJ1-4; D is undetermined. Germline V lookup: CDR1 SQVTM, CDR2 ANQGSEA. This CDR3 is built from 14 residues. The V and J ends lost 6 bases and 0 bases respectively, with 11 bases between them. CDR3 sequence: CSVRLTPTNEKLFF. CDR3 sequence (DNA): TGCAGCGTGCGACTAACTCCAACTAATGAAAAACTGTTTTTT.

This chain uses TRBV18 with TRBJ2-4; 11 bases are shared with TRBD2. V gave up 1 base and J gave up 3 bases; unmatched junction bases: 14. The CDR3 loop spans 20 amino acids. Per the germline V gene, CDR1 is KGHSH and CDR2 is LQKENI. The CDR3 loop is CASSPLASGRTSSSKNIQYF. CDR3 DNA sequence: TGTGCCAGCTCACCACTGGCTAGCGGGAGGACCAGTAGCAGCAAAAACATTCAGTACTTC. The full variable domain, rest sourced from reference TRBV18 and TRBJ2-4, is NAGVMQNPRHLVRRRGQEARLRCSPMKGHSHVYWYRQLPEEGLKFMVYLQKENIIDESGMPKERFSAEFPKEGPSILRIQQVVRGDSAAYFCASSPLASGRTSSSKNIQYFGAGTRLSVL.

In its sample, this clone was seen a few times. CDR3 amino acids: CASSFQGNTEAFF. The CDR3 coding sequence is TGTGCCAGCAGTTTTCAGGGAAACACTGAAGCTTTCTTT. The chain employs TRBV28 and TRBJ1-1; weak D call: TRBD1 (5 bases). This CDR3 is 13 amino acids long. The germline V gene encodes CDR1 MDHEN and CDR2 SYDVKM. V was clipped by 3 bases and J by 2 bases, with 7 bases between them.